A single sample is the source of the 26 T cell receptor beta chains below, sequenced in a study of blood T cell repertoires in COVID-19. Profiling relied on immunoSEQ multiplex PCR, and the TCRdb table lists in-frame clones only, not all of them. The repertoire holds approximately 99,000 clones, with about 90% as singletons. Sequenced material: peripheral blood. These receptor sequences come from a human donor in a cohort sampled during active COVID-19.

The CDR3, as DNA: TGCAGCGTTGAAGATCGTGGCGGGGGAACAGAGACCCAGTACTTC. Translation gives CSVEDRGGGTETQYF. This rearrangement joins TRBV29-1 to TRBJ2-5; 7 nucleotides line up with TRBD2. Trimming cost V 0 bases and J 4 bases; bases outside gene matches: 8. The CDR3 contains 15 residues. Germline assignment: CDR1 SQVTM and CDR2 ANQGSEA.

In nucleotides, the CDR3 is TGTGCCAGTAGTCAGGGGATCTCGGAGACCCAGTACTTC. This sequence encodes CASSQGISETQYF. The chain joins TRBV19 to TRBJ2-5, with D perhaps TRBD1 (6 bases). The V and J ends lost 5 bases and 5 bases respectively, with 12 bases between them. The CDR3 has 13 amino acids. Germline V gene sequence: CDR1 LNHDA, CDR2 SQIVND (reference sequence).

The chain recombines TRBV25-1 with TRBJ1-4, with 10 bases aligning to TRBD1. The CDR3 has 15 residues. CDR1 is MGHDK and CDR2 is SYGVNS in the germline V gene. V lost 3 bases, J lost 8 bases, and 6 bases stayed unmatched. The CDR3 DNA reads as TGTGCCAGCAGTGAGGGGGACAGGGGAGGCGAAAAACTGTTTTTT. Its protein product is CASSEGDRGGEKLFF.

The V gene is TRBV19, the J gene TRBJ2-7, with a weak D call TRBD2 (7 bases). V dropped 3 bases and J dropped 1 base, with 22 bases sitting between them. CDR1 LNHDA and CDR2 SQIVND come from the germline V gene (reference sequence). The CDR3 is made up of 18 amino acids. This CDR3 reads CASSISGRRTAGSYEQYF. The CDR3, as DNA: TGTGCCAGTAGTATCAGTGGGCGGCGGACAGCGGGATCCTACGAGCAGTACTTC.

The chain joins TRBV5-4 to TRBJ2-5; D is uncertain. CDR3 length: 15 residues. Germline CDR1 and CDR2: SGHNT and YYREEE (reference sequence). V shed 4 bases and J shed 4 bases, with 17 bases lying between them. This CDR3 is CASSLVSTSGETQYF. As DNA, the CDR3 is TGTGCCAGCAGCCTGGTGAGCACGTCGGGAGAGACCCAGTACTTC.

The chain is built from TRBV9 and TRBJ2-3; 10 bases map to TRBD2. The V and J ends lost 3 bases and 6 bases, in that order; junction bases with no gene match: 7. Looked up from germline, CDR1 is SGDLS and CDR2 is YYNGEE. The CDR3 has 15 amino acids. The CDR3: CASSASGRAPDTQYF. In DNA form, the CDR3 reads TGTGCCAGCAGCGCCAGCGGGAGGGCCCCGGATACGCAGTATTTT.

This clone has only one observation. The rearrangement links TRBV28 to TRBJ2-7, with D maybe TRBD1 (6 bases). Germline CDR1 MDHEN, CDR2 SYDVKM. V was cut by 6 bases and J by 3 bases, with 15 bases left in between. The CDR3 has 14 residues. CDR3 bases: TGTGCCAGCAGCCGGCCCTCAGGGGACTACGAGCAGTACTTC. This codes for CASSRPSGDYEQYF. The variable domain in full, with the rest retrieved from reference TRBV28 and TRBJ2-7, is DVKVTQSSRYLVKRTGEKVFLECVQDMDHENMFWYRQDPGLGLRLIYFSYDVKMKEKGDIPEGYSVSREKKERFSLILESASTNQTSMYLCASSRPSGDYEQYFGPGTRLTVT.

A word on this clone: A junction boundary mismatches the germline segment, possibly from a read error. V gene TRBV7-2 combines with J gene TRBJ1-2, with a weak D call TRBD1 (6 bases). The CDR3 spans 11 residues. The germline gives CDR1 SGHTA, CDR2 FQGNSA. The CDR3, as DNA: TGTGCCAGCAGCTTAGGGGGGCCGGCCTACTTC. This translates into CASSLGGPAYF.

This clone was recorded once. The rearrangement links TRBV9 to TRBJ2-1; 8 bases agree with TRBD2. The V and J ends lost 8 bases and 4 bases, in that order; junction bases with no gene match: 14. Germline values: CDR1 SGDLS, CDR2 YYNGEE. This CDR3 has 16 residues. CDR3 sequence reads: CASSPPTSGVYNEQFF. Here the CDR3 DNA reads TGTGCCAGTTCCCCACCAACTAGCGGAGTTTACAATGAGCAGTTCTTC.

V and J are TRBV6-2 or TRBV6-3 and TRBJ2-1; 7 bases fit TRBD2. Trimming at V came to 2 bases and at J to 10 bases, leaving 8 bases not matched to a gene. CDR1 is MNHEY, CDR2 SVGEGT, per germline. This CDR3 has 14 residues. The CDR3 is CASSYANRAGEQFF. CDR3 nucleotides: TGTGCCAGCAGTTACGCGAACCGAGCGGGGGAGCAGTTCTTC.

The rearrangement uses TRBV5-6 and TRBJ1-2; no clear D gene. This CDR3 region has 12 residues. CDR1 SGHDT and CDR2 YYEEEE come from the germline V gene. V shed 5 bases and J shed 4 bases, with 9 bases lying between them. CDR3 in DNA: TGTGCCAGCAGTTATACGGTCTATGGCTACACCTTC. It is translated as CASSYTVYGYTF.

The rearrangement joins TRBV3-1 (or the pseudogene TRBV3-2) to TRBJ1-1; D call uncertain. This CDR3 comprises 14 residues. The V end was cut by 1 base, the J end by 3 bases, with 9 bases between. Germline V gene sequence: CDR1 LGHDT, CDR2 YNNKEL (reference sequence). The CDR3 nucleotides read TGTGCCAGCAGCCAAGTTCCGGGAGACACTGAAGCTTTCTTT. This codes for CASSQVPGDTEAFF.

The CDR3 region is CASSADRGNQPQHF. The CDR3 DNA sequence: TGTGCCAGCAGCGCGGACAGGGGGAATCAGCCCCAGCATTTT. The gene calls are TRBV2 and TRBJ1-5; TRBD1 aligns across 10 bases. Trimming at V came to 6 bases and at J to 4 bases, leaving 3 bases not matched to a gene. The CDR3 consists of 14 residues. Germline V CDR1 and CDR2: SNHLY, FYNNEI.

The V gene is TRBV5-5, the J gene TRBJ1-2; D unresolved. Germline-derived CDR1 and CDR2 are SGHKS and YYEKEE (reference sequence). The CDR3 runs to 12 residues. V gave up 1 base and J gave up 5 bases, with 6 bases separating them. The DNA for the CDR3 is TGTGCCAGCAGCTTGAATGCGTATGGCTACACCTTC. It is translated as CASSLNAYGYTF.

This chain connects TRBV3-1 (or the pseudogene TRBV3-2) to TRBJ2-3; D is perhaps TRBD1 (6 bases). This CDR3 has 14 amino acids. Germline V CDR1 and CDR2: LGHDT, YNNKEL (reference sequence). V was shortened by 4 bases and J by 9 bases, with 17 bases between the two germline ends. The CDR3: CASSPAQFGQTQYF. The CDR3 nucleotides read TGTGCCAGCAGCCCGGCGCAATTTGGACAGACGCAGTATTTT.

The chain couples TRBV29-1 to TRBJ2-1; tentative D call: TRBD1 (5 bases). Trimming left V 7 bases short and J 10 bases short, with 17 bases between. Germline CDR1 is SQVTM and CDR2 is ANQGSEA. This CDR3 contains 12 residues. CDR3 sequence reads: CSGGIEAREQFF. The CDR3 DNA follows: TGCAGCGGGGGCATTGAGGCTCGGGAGCAGTTCTTC.

The gene calls are TRBV6-5 and TRBJ2-2; 7 nucleotides align to TRBD2. CDR3 size: 15 residues. CDR1 and CDR2 from the germline V gene are MNHEY and SVGAGI. J gave up 5 bases and V 0 bases, and 3 bases lay outside the gene matches. The CDR3 DNA reads TGTGCCAGCAGTTACTCGGGAGGGGCGACCGGGGAGCTGTTTTTT. Translating gives CASSYSGGATGELFF.

V usage is TRBV11-2 and J usage is TRBJ2-7; no reliable D call. CDR3 length: 13 residues. V was trimmed by 2 bases and J by 2 bases, leaving 7 bases between them. Germline loops: CDR1 SGHAT, CDR2 FQNNGV. DNA for the CDR3: TGTGCCAGCAGCTTACAGGTAACCTACGAGCAGTACTTC. This encodes CASSLQVTYEQYF. The entire variable domain, with the rest obtained from reference TRBV11-2 and TRBJ2-7, is as follows: EAGVAQSPRYKIIEKRQSVAFWCNPISGHATLYWYQQILGQGPKLLIQFQNNGVVDDSQLPKDRFSAERLKGVDSTLKIQPAKLEDSAVYLCASSLQVTYEQYFGPGTRLTVT.

This clone was observed once. The chain employs TRBV24-1 and TRBJ2-5; maybe TRBD1 (6 bases). Germline values: CDR1 KGHDR, CDR2 SFDVKD. V lost 5 bases, J lost 0 bases, and 12 bases lay in between. The CDR3 contains 15 residues. CDR3 protein: CATSGTEGDQETQYF. DNA for the CDR3: TGTGCCACCAGTGGTACTGAGGGGGACCAAGAGACCCAGTACTTC.

J is TRBJ2-3 and V is TRBV9, with D perhaps matching TRBD2 (5 bases). This CDR3 is 15 amino acids long. Germline-derived CDR1 and CDR2 are SGDLS and YYNGEE. The V end was cut by 0 bases, the J end by 7 bases, with 15 bases between. DNA for the CDR3: TGTGCCAGCAGCGTAGCTACTGGACTGTCTAATACGCAGTATTTT. The encoded protein is CASSVATGLSNTQYF. The variable domain in full, completed from reference TRBV9 and TRBJ2-3, reads DSGVTQTPKHLITATGQRVTLRCSPRSGDLSVYWYQQSLDQGLQFLIQYYNGEERAKGNILERFSAQQFPDLHSELNLSSLELGDSALYFCASSVATGLSNTQYFGPGTRLTVL.

V and J are TRBV9 and TRBJ1-4, with unresolved D. Germline lookup yields CDR1 SGDLS and CDR2 YYNGEE. Trimming shortened V by 0 bases and J by 0 bases, and 6 bases separated the two germline ends. The CDR3 is 15 amino acids. The CDR3 loop is CASSVGSTTNEKLFF. Here the CDR3 DNA reads TGTGCCAGCAGCGTAGGATCTACAACTAATGAAAAACTGTTTTTT.

This clone has a handful of counts. The chain is built from TRBV20-1 and TRBJ1-3; tentatively, D is TRBD1 (5 bases). Trimming left V 3 bases short and J 4 bases short, with 10 bases between. Germline values: CDR1 DFQATT, CDR2 SNEGSKA (reference sequence). The length of the CDR3 is 13 residues. CDR3 sequence: CSASGQEGNTIYF. As DNA, the CDR3 is TGCAGTGCTAGTGGACAAGAAGGAAACACCATATATTTT.

The table lists this clone with a few counts. The genes are TRBV6-6 and TRBJ1-1; weak D call: TRBD1 (6 bases). The CDR3 totals 15 residues. Between the trimmed V and J ends, which lost 2 bases and 4 bases, there was a span of 14 bases. Germline lookup yields CDR1 MNHNY and CDR2 SVGAGI (reference sequence). In DNA form, the CDR3 reads TGTGCCAGCAGTTACGGGACCTCCAGGGGCACTGAAGCTTTCTTT. It specifies CASSYGTSRGTEAFF.

CDR3 nucleotides: TGCAGTGCTAGTGTGGGGGGACTACCCACCGGGGAGCTGTTTTTT. This gives the protein CSASVGGLPTGELFF. The rearrangement uses TRBV20-1 and TRBJ2-2, with 7 nucleotides matching TRBD2. CDR1 is DFQATT and CDR2 is SNEGSKA in the germline V gene (reference sequence). Trimming took 3 bases from V and 4 from J; bases not matched to a gene: 8. This CDR3 has 15 residues.

The chain is built from TRBV6-2 or TRBV6-3 and TRBJ2-5; 10 bases fit TRBD1. V trimming: 4 bases; J trimming: 0 bases; junction bases outside the gene matches: 17. Germline CDR1 is MNHEY and CDR2 is SVGEGT. The CDR3 covers 20 residues. The CDR3 DNA follows: TGTGCCAGCAGTTTACTCCTACTCCGACAGGGGGCGAGCGACCAAGAGACCCAGTACTTC. Amino acids: CASSLLLLRQGASDQETQYF.

The CDR3 loop is CASSRLGNSYNEQFF. The CDR3 bases are TGTGCCAGTAGCCGTCTCGGTAACTCCTACAATGAGCAGTTCTTC. This chain joins TRBV19 and TRBJ2-1; D ambiguous. Germline V gene sequence: CDR1 LNHDA, CDR2 SQIVND (reference sequence). The length of the CDR3 is 15 residues. The germline V and J ends were trimmed by 6 bases and 0 bases, with 12 bases remaining between them.